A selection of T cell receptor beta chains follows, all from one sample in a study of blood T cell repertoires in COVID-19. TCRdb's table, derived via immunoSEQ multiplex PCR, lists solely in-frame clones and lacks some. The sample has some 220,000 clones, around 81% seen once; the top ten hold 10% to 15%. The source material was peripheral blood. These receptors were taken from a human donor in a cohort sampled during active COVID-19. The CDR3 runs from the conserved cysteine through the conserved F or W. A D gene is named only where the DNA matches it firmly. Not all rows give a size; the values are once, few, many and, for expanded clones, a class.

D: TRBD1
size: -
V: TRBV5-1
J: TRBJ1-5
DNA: TGCGCCAGCAGCTTGGGTGGACAGGGTAACCAGCCCCAGCATTTT
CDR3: CASSLGGQGNQPQHF

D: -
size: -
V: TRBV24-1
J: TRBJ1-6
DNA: TGTGCCACCAGTGAAACAGGGACGAATTCACCCCTCCACTTT
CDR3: CATSETGTNSPLHF

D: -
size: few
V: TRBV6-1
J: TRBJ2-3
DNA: TGTGCCAGCAGTGAAGCGAGGTTCGAGAGCACAGATACGCAGTATTTT
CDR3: CASSEARFESTDTQYF

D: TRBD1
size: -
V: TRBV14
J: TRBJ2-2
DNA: TGTGCCAGCAGCCTCGACAGGGTAACCGGGGAGCTGTTTTTT
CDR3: CASSLDRVTGELFF

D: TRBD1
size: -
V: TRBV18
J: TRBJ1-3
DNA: TGTGCCAGCTCACCAGTGCGGGACAGGGGAATCTCTGGAAACACCATATATTTT
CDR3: CASSPVRDRGISGNTIYF

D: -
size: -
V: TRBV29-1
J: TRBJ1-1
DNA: TGCAGCGTTCGACAACCTACAGGGAACACTGAAGCTTTCTTT
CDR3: CSVRQPTGNTEAFF

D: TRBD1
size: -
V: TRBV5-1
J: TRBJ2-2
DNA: TGCGCCAGCAGCGCCGGACAGGCCGACACCGGGGAGCTGTTTTTT
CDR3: CASSAGQADTGELFF

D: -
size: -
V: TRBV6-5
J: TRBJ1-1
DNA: TGTGCCAGCAGGGGACATTTGAACACTGAAGCTTTCTTT
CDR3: CASRGHLNTEAFF

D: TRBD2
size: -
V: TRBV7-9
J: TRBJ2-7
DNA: TGTGCCATAGAGGGACTAACCTACGAGCAGTACTTC
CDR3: CAIEGLTYEQYF

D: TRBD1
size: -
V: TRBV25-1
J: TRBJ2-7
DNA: TGTGCCAGCAGTGAGCGACAGGGGGCTTACTACGAGCAGTACTTC
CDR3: CASSERQGAYYEQYF

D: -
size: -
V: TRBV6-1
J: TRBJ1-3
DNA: TGTGCCAGCAGTGAAGCGGCAGTAAGCTCTGGAAACACCATATATTTT
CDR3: CASSEAAVSSGNTIYF

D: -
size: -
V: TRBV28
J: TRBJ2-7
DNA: TGTGCCATCAGAGAACCAGTAACCTACGAGCAGTACTTC
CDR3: CAIREPVTYEQYF

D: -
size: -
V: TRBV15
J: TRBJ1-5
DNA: TGTGCCACCAGCAGAGGCCGAGGGCAGCCCCAGCATTTT
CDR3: CATSRGRGQPQHF

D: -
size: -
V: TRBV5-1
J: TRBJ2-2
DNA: TGCGCCAGCCGAGTGGCTAGCGAAAACACCGGGGAGCTGTTTTTT
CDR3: CASRVASENTGELFF

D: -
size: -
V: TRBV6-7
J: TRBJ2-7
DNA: TGTGCCAGCATCCTTACGAGGAGAGAGGTTTACTACGAGCAGTACTTC
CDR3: CASILTRREVYYEQYF

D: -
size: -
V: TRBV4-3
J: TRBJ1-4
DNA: TGCGCCAGCAGCCAAGAGAAACAGTTCAAAAATGAAAAACTGTTTTTT
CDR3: CASSQEKQFKNEKLFF

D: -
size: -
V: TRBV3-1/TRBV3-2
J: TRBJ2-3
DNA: TGTGCCAGCAGCCAAGATTATTCTGGCGGTGCGAGCACAGATACGCAGTATTTT
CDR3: CASSQDYSGGASTDTQYF

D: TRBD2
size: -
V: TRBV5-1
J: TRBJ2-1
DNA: TGCGCCAGCAGCACCGGGACTAGCGGGATTTTCTCCTACAATGAGCAGTTCTTC
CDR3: CASSTGTSGIFSYNEQFF

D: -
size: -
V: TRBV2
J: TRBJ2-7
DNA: TGTGCCAGCAGCGGGACTGTAGTCTTCTACGAGCAGTACTTC
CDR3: CASSGTVVFYEQYF

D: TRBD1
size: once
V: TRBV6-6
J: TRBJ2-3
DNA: TGTGCCAGCAGTAAAAACCGGGACAGCAGCACAGATACGCAGTATTTT
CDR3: CASSKNRDSSTDTQYF

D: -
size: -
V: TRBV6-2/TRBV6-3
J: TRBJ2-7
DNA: TGTGCCAGCAGCCCGTTAGCAGCGAGGCCCTACGAGCAGTACTTC
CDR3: CASSPLAARPYEQYF

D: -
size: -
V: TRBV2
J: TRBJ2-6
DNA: TGTGCCGGACACAGGGAAGCGGGGGCCAACGTCCTGACTTTC
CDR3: CAGHREAGANVLTF

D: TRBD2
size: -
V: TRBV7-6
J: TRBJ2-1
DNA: TGTGCCAGCAGCACGACTAGCGGGGACTACAATGAGCAGTTCTTC
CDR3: CASSTTSGDYNEQFF

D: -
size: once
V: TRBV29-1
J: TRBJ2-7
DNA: TGCAGCGTTGGGCCGCACTACGAGCAGTACTTC
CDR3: CSVGPHYEQYF

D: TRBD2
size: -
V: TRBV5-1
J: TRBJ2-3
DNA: TGCGCCAGCAGCTTGGTAACTAGCGGGGAGGATACGCAGTATTTT
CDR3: CASSLVTSGEDTQYF

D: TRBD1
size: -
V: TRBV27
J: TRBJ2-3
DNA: TGTGCCAGCAGTAGACAGGGTACAGATACGCAGTATTTT
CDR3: CASSRQGTDTQYF

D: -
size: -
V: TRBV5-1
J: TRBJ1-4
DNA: TGCGCCAGCAGCTTGGGGACAGTACCTAATGAAAAACTGTTTTTT
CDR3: CASSLGTVPNEKLFF

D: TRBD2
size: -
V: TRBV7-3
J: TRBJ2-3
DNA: TGTGCCAGCAGCCTCGGGGGGGCCTCAGATACGCAGTATTTT
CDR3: CASSLGGASDTQYF

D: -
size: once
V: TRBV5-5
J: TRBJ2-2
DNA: TGTGCCAGCAGGCAGGGGAGCACCGGGGAGCTGTTTTTT
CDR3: CASRQGSTGELFF

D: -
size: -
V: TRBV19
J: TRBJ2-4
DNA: TGTGCCAGTAACGCCGGAGGGGTTGAGCCCTTTGCCAAAAACATTCAGTACTTC
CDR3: CASNAGGVEPFAKNIQYF

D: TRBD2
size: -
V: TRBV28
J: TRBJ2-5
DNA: TGTGCCAGCAGTTCCGTGACTAGCGGGAGTCGAGAGACCCAGTACTTC
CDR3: CASSSVTSGSRETQYF

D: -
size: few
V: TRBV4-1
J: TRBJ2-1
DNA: TGCGCCAGCAGCCAAGATAGGCTGGGAGCGCAGTTCTTC
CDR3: CASSQDRLGAQFF